This T cell receptor (beta chain) was profiled in a study of blood T cell repertoires in COVID-19. Across the whole study: Acute and convalescent COVID-19 samples came from the United States, Italy and Spain. PBMCs, B-cell-depleted T cells, or T cells provided the cDNA or gDNA that made up the material.

The assay was immunoSEQ multiplex PCR, and TCRdb's table has in-frame clones only and misses some. Among 80,000 to 95,000 clones, 81% were seen once, and the ten largest hold roughly two fifths. The germline CDR1 and CDR2 sequences are MNHNS and SASEGT. V shed 2 bases and J shed 6 bases, with 11 bases lying between them. This CDR3 comprises 14 residues. The sequence was obtained from an elderly man with acute or convalescent COVID-19. The V and J genes are TRBV6-1 and TRBJ1-5; D gene unclear. The material sequenced was peripheral blood. The CDR3 nucleotides read TGTGCCAGCAGTGAACAGGCCGTTAGTCAGCCCCAGCATTTT. Protein sequence: CASSEQAVSQPQHF.